This T cell receptor (beta chain) emerged from a study of shared clonotypes between healthy human individuals. Naive CD8 cells comprised CD45RO-negative, CCR7-positively selected cells, excluding terminally differentiated effector memory CD45RA+ cells. The CDR3 contains 19 residues. With 5 bases clipped from V and 5 bases from J, the junction kept 19 bases outside the gene matches. Germline CDR1 LGHNA, CDR2 YNFKEQ. Produced via immunoSEQ multiplex PCR; TCRdb's table is partial and in-frame only. The top ten clones hold over 0.1% of a sample with approximately 600,000 clones, roughly 95% of them seen once.

This TCR came from a young woman in good health. The chain carries TRBV4-2 and TRBJ2-2; 8 bases match TRBD1. Sequenced input: naive CD8+ T cells sorted from blood. CDR3 DNA sequence: TGTGCCAGCAGCTTGGGCAGGGGGCTCTTCAAATTAGGGACCGGGGAGCTGTTTTTT. It encodes CASSLGRGLFKLGTGELFF.